This is a list of T cell receptor beta chains from one sample in a study of T-cell reconstitution after alpha-beta-depleted transplantation in children. TCRdb analysed the PCR reads with MiXCR anew, one entry per CDR3 protein. The listing records some 39 distinct CDR3 sequences. The source material was PBMCs, mostly from graft donor cells, sampled 180 days after TCRalphabeta/CD19-depleted stem cell transplant. These receptors were obtained from a male patient aged 2 to 9 who had a stem cell transplant for acute myeloid leukemia, so the T cells may come from the graft donor. Each CDR3 is given with its conserved first and last residue. D genes are given only for firm matches. The size field is filled for only some rows; it gives once, few, many or a size class.

clone size,D gene,V gene,J gene,CDR3 DNA,CDR3 protein
-,TRBD2,TRBV7-2,TRBJ2-7,TGTGCCAGCAGCTTAGATGCGGGGGGGCCGGGTGAGCAGTACTTC,CASSLDAGGPGEQYF
-,TRBD1,TRBV19,TRBJ2-1,TGTGCCAGTAGCGGACAGGGGGTCAATGAGCAGTTCTTC,CASSGQGVNEQFF
-,-,TRBV12-3/TRBV12-4,TRBJ2-2,TGTGCCAGCAGTCCCCGGCCGGTGCCGGGCACCGGGGAGCTGTTTTTT,CASSPRPVPGTGELFF
-,-,TRBV15,TRBJ2-1,TGTGCCACCAGCAGACCAAAGGGTAGGCCCGTTTACAATGAGCAGTTCTTC,CATSRPKGRPVYNEQFF
-,TRBD2,TRBV9,TRBJ2-1,TGTGCCAGCAGCGTAGGACTAGCGGGGGGCCGCTACAATGAGCAGTTCTTC,CASSVGLAGGRYNEQFF
-,TRBD2,TRBV20-1,TRBJ2-1,TGCAGTGCTACCGGGACTAGCGGGAAGAATGAGCAGTTCTTC,CSATGTSGKNEQFF
-,TRBD2,TRBV5-1,TRBJ2-5,TGCGCCAGCAGCTTCACGGCGGGAGAAGAGACCCAGTACTTC,CASSFTAGEETQYF
-,TRBD1,TRBV3-1,TRBJ2-7,TGTGCCAGCAGCCCACTGCCAGGGGGCGAATTCTACGAGCAGTACTTC,CASSPLPGGEFYEQYF
-,TRBD1,TRBV2,TRBJ2-5,TGTGCCAGCAGTCGGACAGGGAGACAAGAGACCCAGTACTTC,CASSRTGRQETQYF
-,TRBD2,TRBV14,TRBJ2-7,TGTGCCAGCAGCCAAGGTCCGGGGGGGTCCTACGAGCAGTACTTC,CASSQGPGGSYEQYF
-,-,TRBV12-3/TRBV12-4,TRBJ1-6,TGTGCCAGCAGGGCGCGGTTGAACGGGGAAAATTCACCCCTCCACTTT,CASRARLNGENSPLHF
-,TRBD2,TRBV9,TRBJ2-1,TGTGCCAGCAGCGCAGGACTAGCGGAGGAGCAGTTCTTC,CASSAGLAEEQFF
-,-,TRBV27,TRBJ2-7,TGTGCCAGCAGACTCACAGGTGCCTACGAGCAGTACTTC,CASRLTGAYEQYF
-,-,TRBV5-6,TRBJ1-1,TGTGCCAGCAGCTTCCCGGGGGAGAACACTGAAGCTTTCTTT,CASSFPGENTEAFF
once,TRBD2,TRBV7-7,TRBJ2-1,TGTGCCAGCAGCTTCCGAGCGGGAGGGTACAATGAGCAGTTCTTC,CASSFRAGGYNEQFF
-,TRBD1,TRBV27,TRBJ2-3,TGTGCCAGCAGTTCCCGGGACAGGGAGGGTCCAGATACGCAGTATTTT,CASSSRDREGPDTQYF
-,TRBD2,TRBV29-1,TRBJ2-3,TGCAGCGTCGTGACTAGCCCCCGGACGCAGTATTTT,CSVVTSPRTQYF
-,-,TRBV10-3,TRBJ2-3,TGTGCCATCATGACGGGAGACCAAGATACGCAGTATTTT,CAIMTGDQDTQYF
once,-,TRBV7-9,TRBJ1-2,TGTGCCAGCAGCTTTCTCAGGTCAGACTATGGCTACACCTTC,CASSFLRSDYGYTF